The sequence of this T cell receptor (beta chain) was determined in a study of vaccination and CD4 T cells after COVID-19. The wider study: Samples after vaccination came a median 72 days past dose two, ranging 14 to 241. The stimulus for the cells was overlapping spike peptides derived from SARS-CoV-2, HCoV-NL63, HCoV-OC43 and HCoV-229E. Control cultures were given a CEFX pool, an HIV-1 Nef pool, or no peptide.

To note about this clonotype: Its matching antigen is unknown.

The Oncomine TCR Beta short-read assay sequenced DNA from cultured CD4+ T cells. MiXCR was run by TCRdb on the PCR reads, yielding one entry per CDR3 protein. The table records 20,000 or so distinct CDR3 sequences, 67% of them present only once. The V and J ends lost 4 bases and 12 bases respectively, with 10 bases between them. Germline V gene sequence: CDR1 MNHEY, CDR2 SVGAGI. The length of the CDR3 is 11 residues. Treatment in this sample: approximately nine-day PBMC culture with coronavirus spike peptide pools or control peptides (ViraFEST assay). Peptide pools at approximately 10 ug/ml stimulated approximately 2 million PBMCs per well with approximately 9.1 IU/ml IL-2.

This TCR derives from a human donor who had recovered from COVID-19. Material: CD4+ T cells from blood, cultured in vitro. This rearrangement joins TRBV6-5 to TRBJ2-1; D is undetermined. This chain's CDR3 is CASSSRDVQFF. The DNA for the CDR3 is TGTGCCAGCAGTTCCCGAGATGTGCAGTTCTTC.